The 29 T cell receptor beta chains given below trace back to one sample, sequenced in a study of blood T cell repertoires in COVID-19 (dated by TCRdb to the early 2020s). Receptor amplification or capture employed the immunoSEQ multiplex PCR assay. In TCRdb, the immuneACCESS table is reduced to in-frame sequences with V and J assigned. These tables do not hold every clone; where another copy was compared, an unresolved V gene accounts for under half, and the others remain unexplained. The sample data list fewer than 400,000 clones, and around 84% of these were observed just once. The ten largest clones capture roughly 3.9% of the sample. The sequencing sample was made of peripheral blood. These receptors originate from a woman aged 18 to 35 with acute or convalescent COVID-19.

This clone occurred a few times. The V call is TRBV24-1, the J call TRBJ1-5; 7 bases match TRBD1. CDR3 length equals 14 residues. The V segment lost 3 bases and the J segment 5 bases; nucleotides outside the gene matches: 3. Germline V gene data show CDR1 as KGHDR and CDR2 as SFDVKD. The CDR3 DNA reads TGTGCCACCAGTGATCGACAGGGTCATCAGCCCCAGCATTTT. Its translation: CATSDRQGHQPQHF.

The chain has TRBV3-1 (or the pseudogene TRBV3-2) and TRBJ1-1; possible D gene TRBD1, 6 bases. V was pared by 1 base and J by 2 bases, with 14 bases between. The CDR3 sequence is 16 residues long. Germline CDR1 is LGHDT and CDR2 is YNNKEL (reference sequence). The CDR3 here is CASSQVTNRDNTEAFF. Written as DNA, the CDR3 is TGTGCCAGCAGCCAAGTAACTAACAGGGATAACACTGAAGCTTTCTTT.

The chain combines TRBV28 with TRBJ1-3; possible D gene TRBD1, 5 bases. The CDR3 spans 12 residues. Germline V gene lookup returns CDR1 MDHEN and CDR2 SYDVKM. CDR3 in amino acids: CSSRTSGNTIYF. For the CDR3, the DNA is TGTTCATCCCGGACATCTGGAAACACCATATATTTT.

The genes are TRBV2 and TRBJ2-7; weak D call: TRBD2 (6 bases). V dropped 5 bases and J dropped 5 bases, with 13 bases sitting between them. Germline CDR1 reads SNHLY; CDR2 reads FYNNEI. The CDR3 extends over 13 amino acids. The CDR3 protein is CASSSREAHEQYF. CDR3 nucleotide sequence: TGTGCCAGCAGTTCCAGGGAGGCGCACGAGCAGTACTTC.

In this sample, this clone turned up once. This rearrangement joins TRBV5-4 to TRBJ1-1, with 7 bases fitting TRBD1. CDR3 size: 15 residues. Trimming took 4 bases from V and 5 from J; bases not matched to a gene: 11. Germline CDR1 SGHNT, CDR2 YYREEE (reference sequence). CDR3 amino acids: CASSKPGTDMTEAFF. CDR3 nucleotide sequence: TGTGCCAGCAGCAAACCCGGGACAGATATGACTGAAGCTTTCTTT.

The gene calls are TRBV5-1 and TRBJ2-7; D perhaps matches TRBD2 (6 bases). CDR1 and CDR2 (germline): SGHRS, YFSETQ. This CDR3 has 13 residues. The ends were cut back, 4 bases at V and 6 bases at J, with 14 bases in the middle. The chain's CDR3 is CASSPFSGFEQYF. CDR3 nucleotides: TGCGCCAGCAGCCCGTTTAGCGGCTTCGAGCAGTACTTC.

Here the CDR3 reads CASSPTGEGFQPQHF. In DNA, the CDR3 is TGTGCCAGCAGCCCAACGGGGGAAGGGTTTCAGCCCCAGCATTTT. The gene calls are TRBV9 and TRBJ1-5; weak D call: TRBD1 (5 bases). The V gene's germline CDR1 is SGDLS and CDR2 YYNGEE. V dropped 4 bases and J dropped 6 bases, with 17 bases sitting between them. This CDR3 is built from 15 residues. Combining the CDR3 with reference TRBV9 and TRBJ1-5 gives the whole variable domain DSGVTQTPKHLITATGQRVTLRCSPRSGDLSVYWYQQSLDQGLQFLIQYYNGEERAKGNILERFSAQQFPDLHSELNLSSLELGDSALYFCASSPTGEGFQPQHFGDGTRLSIL.

V is TRBV5-1 and J is TRBJ2-7; D is possibly TRBD1 (5 bases). Germline values: CDR1 SGHRS, CDR2 YFSETQ. The CDR3 totals 14 residues. V lost 0 bases and J 5 bases, leaving 12 bases between the germline ends. The DNA of the CDR3 is TGCGCCAGCAGCTTGGAGGGGCAGGACGACGAGCAGTACTTC. It codes for CASSLEGQDDEQYF. Using reference TRBV5-1 and TRBJ2-7 for the parts outside the CDR3, the full variable domain is KAGVTQTPRYLIKTRGQQVTLSCSPISGHRSVSWYQQTPGQGLQFLFEYFSETQRNKGNFPGRFSGRQFSNSRSEMNVSTLELGDSALYLCASSLEGQDDEQYFGPGTRLTVT.

V usage is TRBV3-1 (or the pseudogene TRBV3-2) and J usage is TRBJ2-5, with a tentative D call TRBD1 (5 bases). This CDR3 is 15 amino acids long. V was cut by 0 bases and J by 2 bases, with 10 bases left in between. Germline V gene sequence: CDR1 LGHDT, CDR2 YNNKEL (reference sequence). The CDR3 is CASSQDNRQQETQYF. The CDR3 DNA sequence: TGTGCCAGCAGCCAAGATAATCGACAGCAAGAGACCCAGTACTTC.

This chain connects TRBV2 to TRBJ1-1, with TRBD1 matching 7 bases. CDR3 length: 16 amino acids. Germline CDR1 is SNHLY and CDR2 is FYNNEI. With 9 bases clipped from V and 3 bases from J, the junction kept 16 bases outside the gene matches. The CDR3 sequence: CASHVRGGYRDTEAFF. In nucleotides, the CDR3 is TGTGCCAGTCATGTTAGAGGGGGCTATAGGGACACTGAAGCTTTCTTT.

This sequence joins TRBV5-4 and TRBJ1-1, with no clear D. V was clipped by 5 bases and J by 2 bases, with 4 bases between them. The germline gives CDR1 SGHNT, CDR2 YYREEE (reference sequence). CDR3 length: 11 amino acids. Here the CDR3 DNA reads TGTGCCAGCAGATCTAACACTGAAGCTTTCTTT. It is translated as CASRSNTEAFF.

The chain combines TRBV11-3 with TRBJ2-1; D is possibly TRBD2 (6 bases). V lost 2 bases to trimming and J lost 5 bases, with 13 bases between them. The V gene's germline CDR1 is SGHNT and CDR2 YENEEA. CDR3 length: 15 amino acids. DNA of the CDR3: TGTGCCAGCAGCTTACGCGGGATAAGTAACAATGAGCAGTTCTTC. Residues: CASSLRGISNNEQFF.

V and J are TRBV9 and TRBJ2-5; 7 bases match TRBD2. Germline-derived CDR1 and CDR2 are SGDLS and YYNGEE. The CDR3 consists of 14 residues. V lost 2 bases, J lost 5 bases, and 6 bases stayed unmatched. CDR3 nucleotides: TGTGCCAGCAGCGTGACTAGCTCGTGGGAGACCCAGTACTTC. Protein sequence: CASSVTSSWETQYF.

The rearrangement uses TRBV20-1 and TRBJ2-1, with 7 bases matching TRBD1. CDR1 is DFQATT, CDR2 SNEGSKA, per germline (reference sequence). The V gene end was trimmed by 3 bases and the J gene end by 0 bases; junction bases not matched to a gene: 11. The CDR3 is 17 amino acids. The CDR3 region is CSASSSKGGSSYNEQFF. The CDR3 region has the DNA TGCAGTGCTAGTTCGTCTAAAGGGGGCAGCTCCTACAATGAGCAGTTCTTC.

This clone was seen only once. V usage is TRBV19 and J usage is TRBJ1-1; D perhaps matches TRBD1 (6 bases). V was cut by 6 bases and J by 0 bases, with 14 bases left in between. The CDR3 sequence is 15 residues long. The germline CDR1 and CDR2 sequences are LNHDA and SQIVND (reference sequence). In DNA form, the CDR3 reads TGTGCCAGTAGCACAAGTACAGGGATGAACACTGAAGCTTTCTTT. It translates to CASSTSTGMNTEAFF. Filled out from reference TRBV19 and TRBJ1-1, the complete variable domain reads DGGITQSPKYLFRKEGQNVTLSCEQNLNHDAMYWYRQDPGQGLRLIYYSQIVNDFQKGDIAEGYSVSREKKESFPLTVTSAQKNPTAFYLCASSTSTGMNTEAFFGQGTRLTVV.

CDR3 residues: CATLGRQHEQYF. Written as DNA, the CDR3 is TGCGCCACCCTCGGGAGGCAGCACGAGCAGTACTTC. The rearrangement uses TRBV5-1 and TRBJ2-7; the match to TRBD2 covers 7 bases. Trimming cost V 9 bases and J 5 bases; bases outside gene matches: 8. Looked up from germline, CDR1 is SGHRS and CDR2 is YFSETQ. This CDR3 is built from 12 residues.

The J gene is TRBJ1-1, the V gene TRBV28; 8 nucleotides match TRBD1. The germline V gene encodes CDR1 MDHEN and CDR2 SYDVKM. The junction had 6 bases not matched to a gene; V was cut back by 5 bases and J by 1 base. CDR3 length: 15 amino acids. The CDR3 spells CASSLPGQGNTEAFF. The CDR3 DNA reads as TGTGCCAGCAGTCTCCCCGGACAGGGGAACACTGAAGCTTTCTTT.

J is TRBJ2-2 and V is TRBV5-8; possibly TRBD2 for D (5 bases). This CDR3 comprises 15 residues. CDR1 and CDR2 from the germline V gene are SGHTS and YDEGEE. Between the trimmed V and J ends, which lost 0 bases and 2 bases, there was a span of 8 bases. The CDR3 is CASSLAGFNTGELFF. The CDR3 DNA sequence: TGTGCCAGCAGCTTGGCGGGGTTCAACACCGGGGAGCTGTTTTTT.

The CDR3 coding sequence is TGTGCCAGCCAAAGTGGGGGGACGAACACTGAAGCTTTCTTT. It translates to CASQSGGTNTEAFF. The chain employs TRBV6-5 and TRBJ1-1; maybe TRBD1 (5 bases). Germline CDR1 is MNHEY and CDR2 is SVGAGI. V was cut by 8 bases and J by 1 base, with 14 bases left in between. The CDR3 is 14 amino acids.

CDR3 sequence reads: CASSPPFPTGQAQHF. CDR3 sequence (DNA): TGTGCCAGCAGTCCCCCGTTCCCGACAGGGCAGGCCCAGCATTTT. This chain uses TRBV6-5 with TRBJ1-5; the match to TRBD1 covers 7 bases. Per germline, CDR1 MNHEY and CDR2 SVGAGI. Germline trimming cut 5 bases from V and 11 bases from J; bases unmatched to any gene: 15. This CDR3 has 15 amino acids.

CDR3 sequence: CASSSTALNTEAFF. CDR3 bases: TGTGCCAGCAGCTCGACAGCATTGAACACTGAAGCTTTCTTT. The chain couples TRBV11-3 to TRBJ1-1, with a tentative D call TRBD1 (5 bases). V lost 4 bases and J lost 0, with 9 bases in between. The CDR3 contains 14 residues. From germline, CDR1 is SGHNT and CDR2 YENEEA. The variable domain in full, with the rest retrieved from reference TRBV11-3 and TRBJ1-1, is EAGVVQSPRYKIIEKKQPVAFWCNPISGHNTLYWYLQNLGQGPELLIRYENEEAVDDSQLPKDRFSAERLKGVDSTLKIQPAELGDSAVYLCASSSTALNTEAFFGQGTRLTVV.

This sequence joins TRBV11-2 and TRBJ1-2, with D tentatively TRBD1 (5 bases). This CDR3 has 18 residues. The V gene lost 2 bases and the J gene lost 2 bases, with 21 bases spanning the gap. Germline loops: CDR1 SGHAT, CDR2 FQNNGV. Written as DNA, the CDR3 is TGTGCCAGCAGCTTAAACCCGGGACTTCCTTTCGCCAACTATGGCTACACCTTC. This gives the protein CASSLNPGLPFANYGYTF.

The chain is built from TRBV6-5 and TRBJ2-3; possibly TRBD2 for D (5 bases). The CDR3 has 14 amino acids. Germline V gene data show CDR1 as MNHEY and CDR2 as SVGAGI. Trimming removed 6 bases at V and 9 bases at J, with 19 bases between. CDR3 in amino acids: CASSEGVMPRTQYF. The CDR3 bases are TGTGCCAGCAGCGAGGGAGTAATGCCAAGAACGCAGTATTTT.

This chain joins TRBV30 and TRBJ1-6; tentatively, D is TRBD1 (6 bases). The CDR3 covers 13 residues. Trimming removed 5 bases from V and 5 bases from J, with 10 bases in between. Per the germline V gene, CDR1 is GTSNPN and CDR2 is SVGIG (reference sequence). The CDR3 loop is CAWAGHNNSPLHF. The DNA of the CDR3 is TGTGCCTGGGCGGGACATAATAATTCACCCCTCCACTTT.

V and J are TRBV11-2 and TRBJ2-5, with a possible D match to TRBD2 (5 bases). The V end lost 1 base, the J end lost 6 bases, and 12 bases lay between the germline ends. There are 14 residues in the CDR3. Per the germline V gene, CDR1 is SGHAT and CDR2 is FQNNGV. In DNA form, the CDR3 reads TGTGCCAGCAGCTTAGTTACTAGTGGGCAGACCCAGTACTTC. Translated: CASSLVTSGQTQYF.

The chain links TRBV5-1 to TRBJ1-6, with 7 bases that match TRBD1. The V gene's germline CDR1 is SGHRS and CDR2 YFSETQ. V trimming: 4 bases; J trimming: 10 bases; junction bases outside the gene matches: 14. CDR3 length equals 16 residues. CDR3 DNA: TGCGCCAGCAGCGGCACTGAGACAGGGTATAGATCACCCCTCCACTTT. Amino acid sequence: CASSGTETGYRSPLHF. The full variable domain, completed using reference TRBV5-1 and TRBJ1-6, is KAGVTQTPRYLIKTRGQQVTLSCSPISGHRSVSWYQQTPGQGLQFLFEYFSETQRNKGNFPGRFSGRQFSNSRSEMNVSTLELGDSALYLCASSGTETGYRSPLHFGNGTRLTVT.

V is TRBV2 and J is TRBJ2-1; D not certain. V lost 7 bases and J 3 bases, leaving 10 bases between the germline ends. This CDR3 has 13 residues. CDR1 SNHLY and CDR2 FYNNEI come from the germline V gene. CDR3 in amino acids: CASKARIYNEQFF. CDR3 nucleotides: TGTGCCAGCAAGGCCAGGATCTACAATGAGCAGTTCTTC. Full variable domain (remainder filled in from reference TRBV2 and TRBJ2-1): EPEVTQTPSHQVTQMGQEVILRCVPISNHLYFYWYRQILGQKVEFLVSFYNNEISEKSEIFDDQFSVERPDGSNFTLKIRSTKLEDSAMYFCASKARIYNEQFFGPGTRLTVL.

The V call is TRBV6-5, the J call TRBJ2-7, with 7 bases matching TRBD2. Germline values: CDR1 MNHEY, CDR2 SVGAGI. The CDR3 is made up of 15 amino acids. The ends lost 8 bases at V and 5 bases at J; junction bases unmatched: 15. CDR3 amino acids: CASPTGGGPRDEQYF. The CDR3, as DNA: TGTGCCAGCCCTACGGGGGGAGGCCCCCGGGACGAGCAGTACTTC.

The chain is built from TRBV2 and TRBJ2-5; D is undetermined. The germline V gene has CDR1 SNHLY and CDR2 FYNNEI. Trimming stripped 8 bases from V and 1 base from J, with 5 bases between. This CDR3 region has 11 residues. Here the CDR3 DNA reads TGTGCCAGCTCGTCCCAAGAGACCCAGTACTTC. It specifies CASSSQETQYF.